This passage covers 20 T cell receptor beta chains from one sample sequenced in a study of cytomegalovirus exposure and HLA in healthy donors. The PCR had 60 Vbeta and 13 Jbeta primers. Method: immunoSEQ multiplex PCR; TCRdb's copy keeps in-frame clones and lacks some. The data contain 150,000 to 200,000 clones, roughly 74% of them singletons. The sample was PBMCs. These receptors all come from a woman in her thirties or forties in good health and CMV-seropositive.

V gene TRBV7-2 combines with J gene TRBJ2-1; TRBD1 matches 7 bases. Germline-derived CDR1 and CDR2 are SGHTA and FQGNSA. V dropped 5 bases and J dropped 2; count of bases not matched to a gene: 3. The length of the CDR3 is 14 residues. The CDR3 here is CASSRTGPYNEQFF. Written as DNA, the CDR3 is TGTGCCAGCAGCCGGACAGGCCCCTACAATGAGCAGTTCTTC.

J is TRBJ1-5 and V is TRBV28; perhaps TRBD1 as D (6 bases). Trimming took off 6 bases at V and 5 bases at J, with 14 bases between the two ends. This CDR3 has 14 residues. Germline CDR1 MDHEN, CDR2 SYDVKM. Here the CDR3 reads CASRDRESYQPQHF. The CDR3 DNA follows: TGTGCCAGCAGGGACAGAGAATCCTATCAGCCCCAGCATTTT.

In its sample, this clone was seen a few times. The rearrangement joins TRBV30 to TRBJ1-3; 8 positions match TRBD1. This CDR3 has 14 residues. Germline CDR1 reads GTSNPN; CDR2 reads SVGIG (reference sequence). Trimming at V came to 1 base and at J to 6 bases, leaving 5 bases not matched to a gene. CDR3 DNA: TGTGCCTGGAGTGCGGACAGGGTGTCAAACACCATATATTTT. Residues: CAWSADRVSNTIYF.

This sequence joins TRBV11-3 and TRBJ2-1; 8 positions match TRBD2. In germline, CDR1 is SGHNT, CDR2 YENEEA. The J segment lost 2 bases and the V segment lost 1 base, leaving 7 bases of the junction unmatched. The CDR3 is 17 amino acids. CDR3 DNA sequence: TGTGCCAGCAGCTTAGGGGTAGCGGGGACCGCCTACAATGAGCAGTTCTTC. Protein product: CASSLGVAGTAYNEQFF. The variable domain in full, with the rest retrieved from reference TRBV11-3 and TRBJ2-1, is EAGVVQSPRYKIIEKKQPVAFWCNPISGHNTLYWYLQNLGQGPELLIRYENEEAVDDSQLPKDRFSAERLKGVDSTLKIQPAELGDSAVYLCASSLGVAGTAYNEQFFGPGTRLTVL.

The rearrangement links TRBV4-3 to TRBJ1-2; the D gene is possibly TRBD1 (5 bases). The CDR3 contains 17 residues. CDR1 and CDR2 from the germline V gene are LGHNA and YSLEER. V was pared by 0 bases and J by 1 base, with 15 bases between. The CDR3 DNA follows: TGCGCCAGCAGCCAAGAGTTGGGGCAGATCTTTAACTATGGCTACACCTTC. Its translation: CASSQELGQIFNYGYTF.

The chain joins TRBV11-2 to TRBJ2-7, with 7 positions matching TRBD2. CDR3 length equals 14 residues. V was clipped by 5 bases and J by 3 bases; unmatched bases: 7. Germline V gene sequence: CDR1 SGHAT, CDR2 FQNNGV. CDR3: CASSNGRPGYEQYF. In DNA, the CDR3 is TGTGCCAGCAGCAACGGGAGGCCGGGCTACGAGCAGTACTTC.

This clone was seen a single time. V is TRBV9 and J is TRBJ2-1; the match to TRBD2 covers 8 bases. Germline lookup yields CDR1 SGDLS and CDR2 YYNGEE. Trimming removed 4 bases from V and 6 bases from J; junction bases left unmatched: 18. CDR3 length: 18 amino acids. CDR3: CASSPRTSPSSSRNEQFF. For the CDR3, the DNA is TGTGCCAGCAGCCCCCGGACTAGCCCGAGCTCGAGTCGCAATGAGCAGTTCTTC.

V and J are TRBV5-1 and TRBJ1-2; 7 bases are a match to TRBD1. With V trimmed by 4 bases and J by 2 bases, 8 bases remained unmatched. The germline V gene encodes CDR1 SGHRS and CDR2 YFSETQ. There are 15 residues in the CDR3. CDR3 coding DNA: TGCGCCAGCAGCAGGGACAGAACTTCCAACTATGGCTACACCTTC. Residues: CASSRDRTSNYGYTF.

The CDR3 DNA is TGCAGCGTTGAAGATCTAGGACAGAGCTCTGGGGCCAACGTCCTGACTTTC. Amino acid sequence: CSVEDLGQSSGANVLTF. The chain employs TRBV29-1 and TRBJ2-6; D perhaps matches TRBD1 (6 bases). The V gene's germline CDR1 is SQVTM and CDR2 ANQGSEA. CDR3 length equals 17 residues. V lost 0 bases, J lost 0 bases, and 12 bases lay in between.

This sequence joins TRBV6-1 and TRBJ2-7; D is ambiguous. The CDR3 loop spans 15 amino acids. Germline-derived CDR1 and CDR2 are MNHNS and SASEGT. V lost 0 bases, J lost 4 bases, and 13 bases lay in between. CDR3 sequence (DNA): TGTGCCAGCAGTGAAGCGTTGGGCCTCAAATACGAGCAGTACTTC. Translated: CASSEALGLKYEQYF.

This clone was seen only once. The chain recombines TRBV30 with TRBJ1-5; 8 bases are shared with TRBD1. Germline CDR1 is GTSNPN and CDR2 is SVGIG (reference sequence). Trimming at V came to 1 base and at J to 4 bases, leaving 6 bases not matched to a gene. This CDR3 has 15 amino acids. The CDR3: CAWSGGTGGNQPQHF. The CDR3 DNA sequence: TGTGCCTGGAGTGGGGGCACAGGGGGAAATCAGCCCCAGCATTTT.

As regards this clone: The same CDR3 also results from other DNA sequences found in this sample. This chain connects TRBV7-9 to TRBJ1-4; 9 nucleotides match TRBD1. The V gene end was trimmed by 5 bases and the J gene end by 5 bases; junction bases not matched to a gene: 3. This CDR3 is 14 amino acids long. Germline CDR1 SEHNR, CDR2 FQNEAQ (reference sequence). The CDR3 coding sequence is TGTGCCAGCAGCCCCGGACAGGGGAATGAAAAACTGTTTTTT. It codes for CASSPGQGNEKLFF.

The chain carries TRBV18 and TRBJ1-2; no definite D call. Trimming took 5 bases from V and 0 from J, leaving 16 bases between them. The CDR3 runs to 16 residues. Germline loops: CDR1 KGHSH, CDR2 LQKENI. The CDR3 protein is CASSATRSDANYGYTF. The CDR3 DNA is TGTGCCAGCTCAGCTACCCGGTCCGATGCTAACTATGGCTACACCTTC.

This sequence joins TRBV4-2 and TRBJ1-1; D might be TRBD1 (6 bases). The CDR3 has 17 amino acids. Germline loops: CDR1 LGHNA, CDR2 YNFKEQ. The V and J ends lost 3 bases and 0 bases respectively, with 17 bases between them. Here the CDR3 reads CASSQEIVGAVNTEAFF. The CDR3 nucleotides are TGTGCCAGCAGCCAGGAGATTGTGGGGGCCGTGAACACTGAAGCTTTCTTT.

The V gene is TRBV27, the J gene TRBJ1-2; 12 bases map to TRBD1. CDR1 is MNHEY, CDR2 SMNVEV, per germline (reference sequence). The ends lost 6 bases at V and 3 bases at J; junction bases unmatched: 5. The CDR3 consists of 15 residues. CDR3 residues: CASRGTGGAYYGYTF. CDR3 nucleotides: TGTGCCAGCAGAGGGACAGGGGGCGCGTACTATGGCTACACCTTC.

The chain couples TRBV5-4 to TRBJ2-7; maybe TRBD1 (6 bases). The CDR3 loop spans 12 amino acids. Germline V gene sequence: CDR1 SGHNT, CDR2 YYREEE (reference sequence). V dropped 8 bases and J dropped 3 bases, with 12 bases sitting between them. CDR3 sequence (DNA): TGTGCCAGTGGGGGCAAGGGCTACGAGCAGTACTTC. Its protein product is CASGGKGYEQYF. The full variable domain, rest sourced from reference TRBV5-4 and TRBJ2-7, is ETGVTQSPTHLIKTRGQQVTLRCSSQSGHNTVSWYQQALGQGPQFIFQYYREEENGRGNFPPRFSGLQFPNYSSELNVNALELDDSALYLCASGGKGYEQYFGPGTRLTVT.

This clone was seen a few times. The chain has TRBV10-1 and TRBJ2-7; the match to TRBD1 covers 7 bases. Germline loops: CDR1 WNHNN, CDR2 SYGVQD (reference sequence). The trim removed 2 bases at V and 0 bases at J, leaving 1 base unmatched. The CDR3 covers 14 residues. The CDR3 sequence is CASSEGDSSYEQYF. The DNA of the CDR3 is TGCGCCAGCAGTGAGGGGGACAGCTCCTACGAGCAGTACTTC.

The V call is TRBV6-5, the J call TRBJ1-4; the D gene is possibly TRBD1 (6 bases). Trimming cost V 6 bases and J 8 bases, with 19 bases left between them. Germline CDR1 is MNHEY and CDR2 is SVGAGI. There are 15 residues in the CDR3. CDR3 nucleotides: TGTGCCAGCAGCCCTACAGGGAGGGTTTGGGAAAAACTGTTTTTT. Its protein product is CASSPTGRVWEKLFF.

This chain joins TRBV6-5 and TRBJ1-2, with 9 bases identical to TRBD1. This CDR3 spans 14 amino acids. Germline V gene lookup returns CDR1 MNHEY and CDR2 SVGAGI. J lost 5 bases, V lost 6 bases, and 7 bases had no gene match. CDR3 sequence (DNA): TGTGCCAGCAGCCCGGGACAGGGACTGTATGGCTACACCTTC. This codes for CASSPGQGLYGYTF.

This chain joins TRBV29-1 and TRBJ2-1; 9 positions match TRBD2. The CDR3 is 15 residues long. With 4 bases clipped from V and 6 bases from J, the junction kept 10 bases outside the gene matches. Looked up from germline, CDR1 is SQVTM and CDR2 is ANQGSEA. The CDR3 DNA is TGCAGCGTTGCGGAGAGGGGACTAGCTATCAATGAGCAGTTCTTC. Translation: CSVAERGLAINEQFF.